Listed below are T cell receptor beta chains from one sample, sequenced in a study of blood T cell repertoires in COVID-19. The assay was immunoSEQ multiplex PCR, and TCRdb's table has in-frame clones only and misses some. The table lists around 200,000 clones, around four fifths of them singletons, with roughly 8.2% in the top ten. Sequencing was carried out using peripheral blood. All receptors derive from a woman between 50 and 59 years old with acute or convalescent COVID-19. Both conserved end residues are part of each CDR3. D genes are given only for firm matches. Clone size is shown for a subset of rows, as once, few, many or a class of expanded clone.

V gene,D gene,J gene,clone size,CDR3 protein,CDR3 DNA
TRBV11-2,-,TRBJ1-6,-,CASSLSTFSSYNSPLHF,TGTGCCAGCAGCTTATCGACTTTTAGCTCCTATAATTCACCCCTCCACTTT
TRBV3-1/TRBV3-2,-,TRBJ1-1,-,CASSQDLQGVLGAFF,TGTGCCAGCAGCCAAGATTTACAGGGTGTTCTGGGGGCTTTCTTT
TRBV4-1,TRBD2,TRBJ2-1,-,CASSQDYGGGPYNEQFF,TGCGCCAGCAGCCAAGATTACGGGGGAGGGCCGTACAATGAGCAGTTCTTC
TRBV19,-,TRBJ2-3,-,CASSISRFSTDTQYF,TGTGCCAGTAGTATATCGCGGTTTAGCACAGATACGCAGTATTTT
TRBV6-5,TRBD1,TRBJ2-7,-,CASRNGQGADEQYF,TGTGCCAGCAGAAATGGACAGGGAGCGGACGAGCAGTACTTC
TRBV4-1,-,TRBJ1-5,-,CASSDRLDPEQPQHF,TGCGCCAGCAGCGATCGGTTAGACCCGGAGCAGCCCCAGCATTTT
TRBV9,TRBD1,TRBJ2-3,few,CASGGQGTDTQYF,TGTGCCAGCGGGGGACAGGGAACAGATACGCAGTATTTT
TRBV11-1,TRBD2,TRBJ2-1,-,CASSLLAGGFYNEQFF,TGTGCCAGCAGCTTACTAGCGGGGGGATTCTACAATGAGCAGTTCTTC
TRBV28,-,TRBJ2-3,-,CASSLRGGVDTDTQYF,TGTGCCAGCAGTTTACGGGGCGGGGTGGATACAGATACGCAGTATTTT
TRBV2,-,TRBJ2-7,-,CASSSGIPYEQYF,TGTGCCAGCAGCTCGGGAATCCCCTACGAGCAGTACTTC
TRBV19,-,TRBJ2-4,-,CASSAVGRPKNIQYF,TGTGCCAGTAGTGCCGTGGGGAGGCCCAAAAACATTCAGTACTTC
TRBV6-6,-,TRBJ1-6,-,CASSYSIGSYNSPLHF,TGTGCCAGCAGTTACTCAATCGGGTCCTATAATTCACCCCTCCACTTT
TRBV9,-,TRBJ2-3,-,CASSVATGVTDTQYF,TGTGCCAGCAGCGTAGCCACGGGGGTCACAGATACGCAGTATTTT
TRBV5-1,TRBD1,TRBJ2-7,-,CASSLTGEYEQYF,TGCGCCAGCAGCTTGACAGGGGAGTACGAGCAGTACTTC
TRBV6-5,-,TRBJ2-1,few,CASTPDRTASLGEFF,TGTGCCAGCACCCCAGATAGAACAGCCTCCCTTGGTGAGTTCTTC
TRBV10-3,-,TRBJ1-1,-,CAAGLQRMNTEAFF,TGTGCCGCCGGATTACAGCGGATGAACACTGAAGCTTTCTTT
TRBV19,TRBD1,TRBJ2-3,-,CASSMLGQGADTQYF,TGTGCCAGTAGTATGTTGGGACAGGGGGCTGATACGCAGTATTTT
TRBV5-4,TRBD2,TRBJ2-2,-,CASSRSGGSTGELFF,TGTGCCAGCAGCAGATCGGGGGGATCCACCGGGGAGCTGTTTTTT
TRBV18,-,TRBJ1-5,-,CASSPEEGHNQPQHF,TGTGCCAGCTCCCCTGAGGAGGGCCACAATCAGCCCCAGCATTTT